This T cell receptor (beta chain) was sequenced in a study of monozygotic twins with inflammatory bowel disease. Overall study findings and caveats: IBD patients share fewer clonotypes with other people than healthy twins do, especially with disease activity. IBD patients carried less diverse TCRbeta repertoires (inverse Simpson) than healthy co-twins.

CDR1 and CDR2 from the germline V gene are MGHRA and YSYEKL. The CDR3 has 14 amino acids. TCRalpha and TCRbeta cDNA went through nested PCRs of 16 and 9 cycles, two in total. TCRdb reprocessed the 5' RACE reads and stores each CDR3 protein as one record, lacking DNA. This listing includes approximately 160,000 distinct CDR3 sequences. A roughly 2.5 ml blood sample was drawn per donor. With regard to this clonotype: Its antigen is unknown.

Sequenced input: blood. The receptor comes from a human donor with ulcerative colitis or Crohn's disease, or a healthy co-twin of an affected twin (not recorded which). The chain has TRBV4-1 and TRBJ1-2; the TCRdb call, TRBD1, lacks DNA for checking. The CDR3 sequence is CASSYNTGSYGYTF.